This record covers a single T cell receptor (beta chain). No antigen is known for it. Germline V gene sequence: CDR1 MNHEY, CDR2 SVGAGI. The CDR3 consists of 17 residues. The record originates from a study of CXCR3-negative and CXCR3-positive naive CD8 T cells. General observations from the study: Unlike memory cells, which differed, naive CXCR3-negative and CXCR3-positive cells had similar TRBV-TRBJ usage. CXCR3-positive naive cells carried more hydrophobic TRB CDR3s than CXCR3-negative ones.

Researchers sorted 250,000 to 350,000 cells of each CD8+ T cell subset in triplicate. By phenotype, naive CD8+ T cells were CD45RO-CCR7+CD27+CD95-. The study made its TRB cDNA libraries by 5' RACE, adding UMI labels. TCRdb re-called the 5' RACE reads and gives one entry per CDR3 protein, without DNA. The specimen's table records 150,000 or so distinct CDR3 sequences. This TCR was recovered from a human donor in good health. Some clones in this sample may be carry-over from other donors' samples. This chain joins TRBV6-5 and TRBJ1-5; without DNA, the TCRdb call of TRBD1 cannot be checked. Sequencing was done on a sample of naive CXCR3+ CD8+ T cells from blood. Subset indicated: CD45RO-CCR7+CD27+CD95- naive CD8+ T cells expressing CXCR3 (TNR3+). The CDR3 region is CASSPRASIRSNQPQHF.